A single sample gave rise to the 15 T cell receptor beta chains below, sequenced in a study of T cells after yellow fever vaccination. TCRdb re-called the 5' RACE reads with MiXCR, one entry per CDR3 protein. Among 170,000 or so distinct CDR3 sequences listed, approximately 6.2% were seen once. The sequenced sample was CD4+ T cells sorted from PBMCs, obtained on the day of the first yellow fever vaccination. The receptors originated from a man aged 18 to 30 who received the YFV17D yellow fever vaccine.

The V call is TRBV20-1, the J call TRBJ1-6; D is perhaps TRBD1 (5 bases). CDR3 length equals 16 residues. Trimming took 0 bases from V and 2 from J, leaving 11 bases between them. CDR1 is DFQATT, CDR2 SNEGSKA, per germline (reference sequence). The CDR3 reads CSARDGARAYNSPLHF. The CDR3 region has the DNA TGCAGTGCTAGAGATGGGGCCAGGGCCTATAATTCACCCCTCCACTTT.

This clonotype came up a few times. The chain employs TRBV7-2 and TRBJ2-5, with D perhaps given as TRBD1 or TRBD2 (5 bases each). This CDR3 region has 16 residues. The V and J ends lost 1 base and 0 bases respectively, with 12 bases between them. The germline V gene encodes CDR1 SGHTA and CDR2 FQGNSA. The CDR3 nucleotides are TGTGCCAGCAGCTTAGAGGGACGGAACTACCAAGAGACCCAGTACTTC. Its protein is CASSLEGRNYQETQYF.

This clonotype was seen only a few times. The chain carries TRBV6-1 and TRBJ2-7; 10 nucleotides agree with TRBD2. CDR1 MNHNS and CDR2 SASEGT come from the germline V gene. This CDR3 has 14 amino acids. V lost 8 bases and J lost 3; bases outside the gene matches: 7. The CDR3 protein is CASVLAGGLYEQYF. Here the CDR3 DNA reads TGTGCCAGCGTATTAGCGGGGGGCCTCTACGAGCAGTACTTC.

This clonotype was picked up many times. The rearrangement links TRBV5-5 to TRBJ1-2; D is unresolved. V was pared by 0 bases and J by 7 bases, with 4 bases between. Germline CDR1 and CDR2: SGHKS and YYEKEE (reference sequence). CDR3 length: 11 residues. CDR3 nucleotide sequence: TGTGCCAGCAGCTTGGCCGGTGGCTACACCTTC. Its protein is CASSLAGGYTF.

This clonotype has ten or more counts. The genes are TRBV18 and TRBJ2-2; TRBD1 matches 8 bases. Germline values: CDR1 KGHSH, CDR2 LQKENI. Germline trimming cut 5 bases from V and 5 bases from J; bases unmatched to any gene: 7. CDR3 length equals 15 residues. CDR3 sequence: CASSSGTGWTGELFF. The CDR3 DNA reads TGTGCCAGCTCATCCGGGACAGGATGGACCGGGGAGCTGTTTTTT.

The CDR3 here is CASSLAPPGIYNSPLHF. Here the CDR3 DNA reads TGTGCCAGCAGTTTAGCGCCCCCAGGGATCTATAATTCACCCCTCCACTTT. The chain is built from TRBV12-3 or TRBV12-4 and TRBJ1-6, with a weak D call TRBD1 (5 bases). Trimming stripped 0 bases from V and 3 bases from J, with 12 bases between. The CDR3 is 17 residues long.

This chain connects TRBV20-1 to TRBJ1-5; D is uncertain. Trimming stripped 3 bases from V and 0 bases from J, with 12 bases between. Looked up from germline, CDR1 is DFQATT and CDR2 is SNEGSKA (reference sequence). This CDR3 region has 15 residues. CDR3 protein: CSASPAGISNQPQHF. The CDR3, as DNA: TGCAGTGCTAGCCCGGCCGGTATTAGCAATCAGCCCCAGCATTTT.

On this clonotype: A junction boundary mismatches the germline segment, possibly from a read error. The chain couples TRBV7-9 to TRBJ2-7, with 8 nucleotides matching TRBD2. This CDR3 spans 14 amino acids. Germline V gene data show CDR1 as SEHNR and CDR2 as FQNEAQ (reference sequence). The CDR3 here is CASSHVAGTYEQCF. The CDR3, as DNA: TGTGCCAGCAGCCACGTAGCGGGGACCTACGAGCAGTGCTTC.

This clonotype has a count of ten or more. This sequence joins TRBV7-6 and TRBJ1-4, with D unclear. From germline, CDR1 is SGHVS and CDR2 FNYEAQ. Trimming took off 5 bases at V and 3 bases at J, with 10 bases between the two ends. CDR3 length equals 14 residues. In DNA form, the CDR3 reads TGTGCCAGCAGCCGAGGGTTTGCTAATGAAAAACTGTTTTTT. It yields the protein CASSRGFANEKLFF.

This clonotype was counted only a few times. The chain has TRBV20-1 and TRBJ1-2, with TRBD1 matching 7 bases. Germline-derived CDR1 and CDR2 are DFQATT and SNEGSKA (reference sequence). V shed 3 bases, J shed 5 bases, and the junction held 9 bases outside the gene matches. This CDR3 is built from 14 residues. CDR3 sequence reads: CSARADRAIYGYTF. CDR3 bases: TGCAGTGCTAGGGCTGACAGGGCAATTTATGGCTACACCTTC.

This clonotype was seen repeatedly, ten times or more. The V and J genes are TRBV20-1 and TRBJ2-5; D call uncertain. V shed 6 bases and J shed 5 bases, with 19 bases lying between them. CDR1 is DFQATT and CDR2 is SNEGSKA in the germline V gene (reference sequence). This CDR3 spans 14 amino acids. CDR3 nucleotides: TGCAGTGCCCAGGACGTGTCAATTCGCGAGACCCAGTACTTC. Translated, it gives CSAQDVSIRETQYF.

The chain joins TRBV7-3 to TRBJ2-3; D not resolved. The CDR3 contains 14 residues. Trimming took 1 base from V and 0 from J, leaving 5 bases between them. Germline CDR1 reads SGHTA; CDR2 reads FQGTGA. CDR3: CASSLMLSTDTQYF. The DNA for the CDR3 is TGTGCCAGCAGCTTAATGCTGAGCACAGATACGCAGTATTTT.

The chain is built from TRBV5-4 and TRBJ2-1, with D possibly TRBD1 on 5 matching bases. The germline V gene has CDR1 SGHNT and CDR2 YYREEE (reference sequence). V was pared by 5 bases and J by 5 bases, with 14 bases between. This CDR3 is built from 14 residues. The CDR3 loop reads CASRRDSVNNEQFF. In nucleotides, the CDR3 is TGTGCCAGCAGGCGAGACAGTGTAAACAATGAGCAGTTCTTC.

This clonotype was seen only a few times. The rearrangement uses TRBV20-1 and TRBJ2-1; D unclear. V dropped 5 bases and J dropped 2 bases, with 16 bases sitting between them. CDR1 and CDR2 (germline): DFQATT, SNEGSKA (reference sequence). This CDR3 has 15 residues. The CDR3 bases are TGCAGTGCTCCGCCCCCCCGGGTTCCCTACAATGAGCAGTTCTTC. Amino acids: CSAPPPRVPYNEQFF.

This clonotype was recorded at least ten times. The V gene is TRBV7-6, the J gene TRBJ1-4; TRBD1 might be the D (6 bases). The CDR3 sequence is 15 residues long. The germline gives CDR1 SGHVS, CDR2 FNYEAQ. V was clipped by 4 bases and J by 3 bases, with 12 bases between them. CDR3 sequence (DNA): TGTGCCAGCAGCTCATCCGGGGGCCCTAATGAAAAACTGTTTTTT. Amino acids: CASSSSGGPNEKLFF. Full variable domain (remainder filled in from reference TRBV7-6 and TRBJ1-4): GAGVSQSPRYKVTKRGQDVALRCDPISGHVSLYWYRQALGQGPEFLTYFNYEAQQDKSGLPNDRFSAERPEGSISTLTIQRTEQRDSAMYRCASSSSGGPNEKLFFGSGTQLSVL.